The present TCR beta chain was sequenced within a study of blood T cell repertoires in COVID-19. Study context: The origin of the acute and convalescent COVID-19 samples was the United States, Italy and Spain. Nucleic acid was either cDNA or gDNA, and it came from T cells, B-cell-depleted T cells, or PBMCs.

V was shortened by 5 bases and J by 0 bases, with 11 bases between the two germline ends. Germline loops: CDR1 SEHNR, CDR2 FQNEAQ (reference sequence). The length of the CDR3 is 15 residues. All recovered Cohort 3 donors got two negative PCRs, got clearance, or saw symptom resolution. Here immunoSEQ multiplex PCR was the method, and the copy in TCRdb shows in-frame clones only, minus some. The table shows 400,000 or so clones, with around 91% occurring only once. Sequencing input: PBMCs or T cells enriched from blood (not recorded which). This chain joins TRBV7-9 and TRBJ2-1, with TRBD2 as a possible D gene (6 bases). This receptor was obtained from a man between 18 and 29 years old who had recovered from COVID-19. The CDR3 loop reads CASSPPGGSYNEQFF. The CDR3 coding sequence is TGTGCCAGCAGCCCGCCCGGGGGCTCCTACAATGAGCAGTTCTTC.